This record covers a single T cell receptor beta chain. Other DNA sequences in this specimen translate into the identical CDR3. The protocol was immunoSEQ multiplex PCR, while the TCRdb copy is restricted to in-frame clones and leaves out a portion. This table holds tens of thousands of clones, about nine tenths found once. The data derive from a study of T cell changes during pregnancy in multiple sclerosis. V shed 4 bases and J 0 bases; nucleotides not matched to a gene: 4. Germline lookup yields CDR1 SGHRS and CDR2 YFSETQ. The CDR3 covers 14 residues. This TCR came from a female donor with multiple sclerosis, enrolled in a pregnancy study. The chain couples TRBV5-1 to TRBJ2-7; 7 bases align to TRBD1. Sample: CD8+ T cells from peripheral blood mononuclear cells, taken in the second trimester of pregnancy. The CDR3 reads CASSPGDSSYEQYF. CDR3 coding DNA: TGCGCCAGCAGCCCTGGGGACAGCTCCTACGAGCAGTACTTC. Filled out from reference TRBV5-1 and TRBJ2-7, the complete variable domain reads KAGVTQTPRYLIKTRGQQVTLSCSPISGHRSVSWYQQTPGQGLQFLFEYFSETQRNKGNFPGRFSGRQFSNSRSEMNVSTLELGDSALYLCASSPGDSSYEQYFGPGTRLTVT.